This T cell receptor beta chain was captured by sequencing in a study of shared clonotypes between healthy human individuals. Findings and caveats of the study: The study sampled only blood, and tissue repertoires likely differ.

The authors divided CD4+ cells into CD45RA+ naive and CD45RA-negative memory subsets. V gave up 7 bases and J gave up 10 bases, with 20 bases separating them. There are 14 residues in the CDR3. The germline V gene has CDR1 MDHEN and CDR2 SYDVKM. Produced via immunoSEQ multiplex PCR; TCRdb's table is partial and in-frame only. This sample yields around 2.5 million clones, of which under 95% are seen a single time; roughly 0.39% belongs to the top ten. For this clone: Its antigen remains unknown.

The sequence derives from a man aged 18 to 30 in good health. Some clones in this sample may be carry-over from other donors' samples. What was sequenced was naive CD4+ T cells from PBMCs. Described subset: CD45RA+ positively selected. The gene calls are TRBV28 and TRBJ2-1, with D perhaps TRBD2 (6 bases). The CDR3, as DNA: TGTGCCAGCACCGTGTTGGGGGAGGCGAGGGAGCAGTTCTTC. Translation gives CASTVLGEAREQFF.